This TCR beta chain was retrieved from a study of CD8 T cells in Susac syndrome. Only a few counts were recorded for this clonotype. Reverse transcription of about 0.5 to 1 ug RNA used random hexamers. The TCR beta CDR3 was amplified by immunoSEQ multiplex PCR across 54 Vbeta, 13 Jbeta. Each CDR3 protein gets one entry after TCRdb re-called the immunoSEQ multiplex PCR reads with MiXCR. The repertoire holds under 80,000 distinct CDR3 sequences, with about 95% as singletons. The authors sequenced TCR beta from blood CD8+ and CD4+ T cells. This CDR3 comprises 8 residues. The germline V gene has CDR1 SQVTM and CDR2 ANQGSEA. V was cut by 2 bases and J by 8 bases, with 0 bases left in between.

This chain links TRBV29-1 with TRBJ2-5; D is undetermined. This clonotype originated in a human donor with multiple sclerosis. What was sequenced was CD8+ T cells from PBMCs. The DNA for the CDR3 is TGCAGCGTTGAAACCCAGTACTTC. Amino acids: CSVETQYF. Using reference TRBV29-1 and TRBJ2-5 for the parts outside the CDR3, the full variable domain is SAVISQKPSRDICQRGTSLTIQCQVDSQVTMMFWYRQQPGQSLTLIATANQGSEATYESGFVIDKFPISRPNLTFSTLTVSNMSPEDSSIYLCSVETQYFGPGTRLLVL.